The rows below give T cell receptor beta chains drawn from one sample of a study of beta chain features in type 1 diabetes. The method was immunoSEQ multiplex PCR; TCRdb's version includes in-frame clones alone and lacks a portion of them. This table has approximately 140,000 clones, approximately 10% appearing once. Sequences were obtained from central memory CD4+ T cells from blood. These TCRs come from a woman between 40 and 55 years old in good health. Each CDR3 is given with its conserved first and last residue. The order of the fields is clone size, D gene, J gene, V gene, CDR3 protein, CDR3 DNA. D genes are given only for firm matches. Clone size is not always given. Where it is, it says once, few, many or a class for expanded clones.

many,.,TRBJ2-1,TRBV29-1,CSVVRWDGGVNEQFF,TGCAGCGTTGTACGCTGGGACGGGGGAGTCAATGAGCAGTTCTTC
.,TRBD2,TRBJ2-1,TRBV9,CASSVGVSGGTHNEQFF,TGTGCCAGCAGCGTAGGTGTCAGCGGGGGGACCCACAATGAGCAGTTCTTC
few,.,TRBJ1-1,TRBV29-1,CSGGGRSSHMNTEAFF,TGCAGCGGAGGTGGTCGGTCCTCCCACATGAACACTGAAGCTTTCTTT
few,TRBD2,TRBJ2-3,TRBV11-2,CASSLLAGYTQYF,TGTGCCAGCAGCTTACTAGCGGGTTATACGCAGTATTTT
few,.,TRBJ1-5,TRBV5-1,CASSLSGDSNQPQHF,TGCGCCAGCAGCTTGTCAGGCGACAGCAATCAGCCCCAGCATTTT
few,TRBD2,TRBJ2-7,TRBV13,CASSPSGTSGGYEQYF,TGTGCCAGCAGCCCATCCGGGACTAGCGGGGGTTACGAGCAGTACTTC
few,.,TRBJ1-3,TRBV7-2,CASSLAGAAGGNTIYF,TGTGCCAGCAGCTTAGCGGGGGCCGCCGGGGGAAACACCATATATTTT
few,.,TRBJ2-7,TRBV5-4,CASSSPSQEQYF,TGTGCCAGCAGCTCGCCCTCACAAGAGCAGTACTTC
few,TRBD2,TRBJ2-3,TRBV4-3,CASSLSGGTDTQYF,TGCGCCAGCAGCCTAAGCGGGGGGACAGATACGCAGTATTTT
.,.,TRBJ1-1,TRBV5-1,CASSLVGDEAFF,TGCGCCAGCAGCTTGGTAGGGGATGAAGCTTTCTTT
many,.,TRBJ2-6,TRBV7-9,CASSFGREAGANVLTF,TGTGCCAGCAGCTTCGGCAGGGAGGCTGGGGCCAACGTCCTGACTTTC
few,TRBD1,TRBJ1-1,TRBV5-1,CASSSQGDTEAFF,TGCGCCAGCAGCTCACAGGGGGACACTGAAGCTTTCTTT
.,.,TRBJ1-5,TRBV6-6,CASSIRTADQPQHF,TGTGCCAGCAGTATACGGACAGCCGATCAGCCCCAGCATTTT
.,.,TRBJ1-5,TRBV28,CASSVGGGQGSWQPQHF,TGTGCCAGCAGTGTAGGGGGTGGGCAGGGAAGTTGGCAGCCCCAGCATTTT
few,TRBD2,TRBJ2-2,TRBV11-2,CASSLYTGGAGELFF,TGTGCCAGCAGCTTATATACCGGGGGGGCCGGGGAGCTGTTTTTT
.,.,TRBJ2-2,TRBV7-8,CASSRSLSSWGDTGELFF,TGTGCCAGCAGCCGAAGCCTGTCATCGTGGGGGGACACCGGGGAGCTGTTTTTT
.,.,TRBJ2-6,TRBV2,CASSAQGAGANVLTF,TGTGCCAGCAGCGCCCAGGGTGCTGGGGCCAACGTCCTGACTTTC
many,.,TRBJ1-1,TRBV29-1,CSGGANLNTEAFF,TGCAGCGGTGGGGCCAACCTGAACACTGAAGCTTTCTTT
.,TRBD2,TRBJ2-5,TRBV18,CASSIRLAGQETQYF,TGTGCCAGCTCCATTCGGCTAGCGGGGCAAGAGACCCAGTACTTC
.,TRBD1,TRBJ1-3,TRBV7-9,CASSSANSQGAGNTIYF,TGTGCCAGCAGCTCAGCCAATAGCCAGGGGGCTGGAAACACCATATATTTT
.,.,TRBJ2-5,TRBV5-4,CASSEDTQETQYF,TGTGCCAGCAGCGAGGACACACAAGAGACCCAGTACTTC
.,TRBD1,TRBJ1-2,TRBV19,CATGTGYSSGYTF,TGTGCCACTGGGACAGGGTATTCCTCTGGCTACACCTTC
.,TRBD1,TRBJ1-2,TRBV4-2,CASSQTLGQGDYGYTF,TGTGCCAGCAGCCAAACCCTTGGACAGGGGGACTATGGCTACACCTTC
.,.,TRBJ2-5,TRBV7-8,CASSSTETQETQYF,TGTGCCAGCAGCTCTACAGAGACCCAAGAGACCCAGTACTTC
.,TRBD1,TRBJ2-7,TRBV29-1,CSAGTGNYEQYF,TGCAGCGCCGGGACAGGAAACTACGAGCAGTACTTC
few,TRBD1,TRBJ1-4,TRBV19,CASINRDSMEKLFF,TGTGCCAGTATTAACCGGGACAGCATGGAAAAACTGTTTTTT
many,TRBD1,TRBJ1-2,TRBV4-3,CASSQAGQGGGYGYTF,TGCGCCAGCAGCCAAGCGGGACAGGGTGGGGGTTATGGCTACACCTTC
many,TRBD2,TRBJ2-5,TRBV19,CASSTQRGTRGQTQYF,TGTGCCAGTAGTACCCAGAGAGGGACTAGAGGACAGACCCAGTACTTC
.,.,TRBJ1-1,TRBV5-4,CASSFKGSPEAFF,TGTGCCAGCAGCTTTAAAGGGAGCCCTGAAGCTTTCTTT
.,TRBD1,TRBJ2-7,TRBV10-1,CASSDPGTGYYEQYF,TGCGCCAGCAGTGACCCCGGGACAGGTTACTACGAGCAGTACTTC
.,.,TRBJ1-2,TRBV5-5,CASKSGVYGYTF,TGTGCCAGCAAATCGGGGGTCTATGGCTACACCTTC
few,.,TRBJ2-3,TRBV6-5,CASSYADSDTQYF,TGTGCCAGCAGTTACGCCGACTCAGATACGCAGTATTTT
few,.,TRBJ1-5,TRBV9,CASSVGQEVGQPQHF,TGTGCCAGCAGCGTAGGGCAGGAGGTGGGTCAGCCCCAGCATTTT